This passage covers 29 T cell receptor beta chains from one sample sequenced in a study of Ad26.COV2.S vaccination and SARS-CoV-2 variants. This sample's treatment: around 19 received Ad26.COV2.S at low or high dose, single or two shots; about 5 received placebo; per-sample allocation not given. The samples date from day 63 after the first vaccine or placebo injection. This table comes from immunoSEQ multiplex PCR, and its TCRdb copy is limited to in-frame clones, with some not included. This table has 300,000 to 350,000 clones, under 90% appearing once. The sample in question was peripheral blood, obtained in a trial of Ad26.COV2.S vaccine versus placebo. The receptors were gathered from a person aged 18-65 years who received the Ad26.COV2.S COVID-19 vaccine or a placebo.

The chain joins TRBV6-2 or TRBV6-3 to TRBJ2-7; TRBD1 matches at 7 bases. The CDR3 is made up of 13 amino acids. The germline CDR1 and CDR2 sequences are MNHEY and SVGEGT. V shed 6 bases, J shed 4 bases, and the junction held 6 bases outside the gene matches. CDR3 loop: CASSRGQLYEQYF. The CDR3 nucleotides read TGTGCCAGCAGCAGGGGACAGCTTTACGAGCAGTACTTC.

The chain is built from TRBV6-6 and TRBJ1-1; D is undetermined. CDR3 size: 14 residues. The germline gives CDR1 MNHNY, CDR2 SVGAGI (reference sequence). The V end lost 7 bases, the J end lost 1 base, and 13 bases lay between the germline ends. CDR3 in DNA: TGTGCCAGCATTAGTCGGGTAGGGAACACTGAAGCTTTCTTT. It specifies CASISRVGNTEAFF.

This chain uses TRBV7-2 with TRBJ2-1, with TRBD1 matching 7 bases. This CDR3 is 14 amino acids long. V shed 4 bases, J shed 6 bases, and the junction held 6 bases outside the gene matches. Germline V CDR1 and CDR2: SGHTA, FQGNSA. CDR3 sequence (DNA): TGTGCCAGCAGCTCCTACAGGGGTGCCAATGAGCAGTTCTTC. Amino acid sequence: CASSSYRGANEQFF.

The rearrangement links TRBV18 to TRBJ1-5; D may be TRBD1 (5 bases). V was cut by 1 base and J by 5 bases, with 12 bases left in between. The CDR3 is made up of 15 amino acids. CDR1 is KGHSH, CDR2 LQKENI, per germline. The CDR3: CASSPRDGGDQPQHF. The CDR3, as DNA: TGTGCCAGCTCACCACGGGACGGGGGAGATCAGCCCCAGCATTTT. The full variable domain, completed using reference TRBV18 and TRBJ1-5, is NAGVMQNPRHLVRRRGQEARLRCSPMKGHSHVYWYRQLPEEGLKFMVYLQKENIIDESGMPKERFSAEFPKEGPSILRIQQVVRGDSAAYFCASSPRDGGDQPQHFGDGTRLSIL.

The chain is built from TRBV6-5 and TRBJ2-1; D is unresolved. Germline-derived CDR1 and CDR2 are MNHEY and SVGAGI. V was shortened by 5 bases and J by 4 bases, with 12 bases between the two germline ends. The CDR3 sequence is 14 residues long. The CDR3 nucleotides read TGTGCCAGCAGTCGGACCGACGTGTACAATGAGCAGTTCTTC. It codes for CASSRTDVYNEQFF.

The CDR3 loop reads CAGSRQAPNTGELFF. In nucleotides, the CDR3 is TGTGCCGGATCTCGACAGGCGCCGAACACCGGGGAGCTGTTTTTT. V and J are TRBV6-5 and TRBJ2-2; D might be TRBD1 (6 bases). Germline V CDR1 and CDR2: MNHEY, SVGAGI. Trimming left V 11 bases short and J 0 bases short, with 16 bases between. This CDR3 contains 15 residues.

To note about this clone: This CDR3 is also generated by other DNA sequences in the sample. The chain uses TRBV21-1 and TRBJ2-7; the table's D call of TRBD2 was not tested on the DNA. TRBV21-1 is an annotated pseudogene. This CDR3 has 19 amino acids. CDR3 in DNA: TGTGCCAGCAGCGATGGGACTAGTCGACGAACGTCGGGGTCCTACGAGCAGTACGTC. It codes for CASSDGTSRRTSGSYEQYV.

In DNA, the CDR3 is TGTGCCTGGGCGGGGGGCAGAGATACGCAGTATTTT. Protein sequence: CAWAGGRDTQYF. V is TRBV30 and J is TRBJ2-3; 8 bases map to TRBD2. Germline values: CDR1 GTSNPN, CDR2 SVGIG (reference sequence). The CDR3 consists of 12 residues. The ends lost 5 bases at V and 5 bases at J; junction bases unmatched: 3.

The V gene is TRBV4-3, the J gene TRBJ2-3; D might be TRBD2 (7 bases). In germline, CDR1 is LGHNA, CDR2 YSLEER. CDR3 length: 14 residues. V was trimmed by 5 bases and J by 4 bases, leaving 13 bases between them. CDR3 bases: TGCGCCAGCAGCGACCTGGGGGGGCCAGATACGCAGTATTTT. This sequence encodes CASSDLGGPDTQYF.

This sequence joins TRBV11-3 and TRBJ1-6; D uncertain. Per the germline V gene, CDR1 is SGHNT and CDR2 is YENEEA. The CDR3 totals 14 residues. The ends were cut back, 5 bases at V and 8 bases at J, with 13 bases in the middle. Here the CDR3 reads CASSLRAADSPLHF. DNA for the CDR3: TGTGCCAGCAGCCTTCGGGCCGCGGATTCACCCCTCCACTTT.

V gene TRBV5-4 combines with J gene TRBJ1-1, with D possibly matching TRBD1 (5 bases). The CDR3 totals 15 residues. With 3 bases removed from V and 0 bases from J, the gap between germline ends came to 12 bases. In germline, CDR1 is SGHNT, CDR2 YYREEE (reference sequence). CDR3 sequence (DNA): TGTGCCAGCAGCTCGTGGGGACCGATGAACACTGAAGCTTTCTTT. It is translated as CASSSWGPMNTEAFF.

The rearrangement links TRBV9 to TRBJ1-1, with 9 bases aligning to TRBD1. Germline CDR1 SGDLS, CDR2 YYNGEE. The CDR3 has 15 amino acids. J was trimmed by 0 bases and V by 3 bases; bases with no gene match: 3. The CDR3 region is CASSAGTGMNTEAFF. The CDR3 nucleotides are TGTGCCAGCAGCGCCGGGACAGGGATGAACACTGAAGCTTTCTTT.

The chain couples TRBV3-1 (or the pseudogene TRBV3-2) to TRBJ2-1; 9 nucleotides agree with TRBD2. In germline, CDR1 is LGHDT, CDR2 YNNKEL (reference sequence). V lost 2 bases and J lost 10; bases outside the gene matches: 15. CDR3 length: 17 amino acids. The CDR3, as DNA: TGTGCCAGCAGCCAAAAAATTTTGGCGGGAGGGCCTGTCGAGCAGTTCTTC. It is translated as CASSQKILAGGPVEQFF.

The gene calls are TRBV19 and TRBJ1-5, with a tentative D call TRBD1 (6 bases). Germline CDR1 is LNHDA and CDR2 is SQIVND (reference sequence). V shed 6 bases and J shed 6 bases, with 21 bases lying between them. The CDR3 loop spans 16 amino acids. The CDR3 coding sequence is TGTGCCAGTAGCCCAGAGGGACAATGGAGGTCTCAGCCCCAGCATTTT. Its protein product is CASSPEGQWRSQPQHF.

The chain joins TRBV19 to TRBJ1-2; D is undetermined. The CDR3 sequence is 15 residues long. The ends were cut back, 6 bases at V and 5 bases at J, with 19 bases in the middle. The germline gives CDR1 LNHDA, CDR2 SQIVND (reference sequence). The DNA for the CDR3 is TGTGCCAGTAGCCTACCCGACCGGACTGCTTATGGCTACACCTTC. Translation: CASSLPDRTAYGYTF. The complete variable domain, with remaining parts taken from reference TRBV19 and TRBJ1-2, reads DGGITQSPKYLFRKEGQNVTLSCEQNLNHDAMYWYRQDPGQGLRLIYYSQIVNDFQKGDIAEGYSVSREKKESFPLTVTSAQKNPTAFYLCASSLPDRTAYGYTFGSGTRLTVV.

The chain is built from TRBV5-1 and TRBJ2-2, with 11 positions matching TRBD2. V was clipped by 2 bases and J by 4 bases; unmatched bases: 4. The CDR3 sequence is 16 residues long. Looked up from germline, CDR1 is SGHRS and CDR2 is YFSETQ. In nucleotides, the CDR3 is TGCGCCAGCAGCTTTCCCGGGACTAGCGGCACCGGGGAGCTGTTTTTT. It specifies CASSFPGTSGTGELFF.

The chain uses TRBV4-1 and TRBJ1-2, with 8 bases that match TRBD1. The CDR3 runs to 16 residues. Trimming at V came to 3 bases and at J to 4 bases, leaving 10 bases not matched to a gene. The germline gives CDR1 MGHRA, CDR2 YSYEKL. The CDR3 nucleotides are TGCGCCAGCAGCCAGGGAGAGACAGGGGCGACCTATGGCTACACCTTC. This gives the protein CASSQGETGATYGYTF.

About this clone: One end of the junction fails to match germline, which may point to a read error. Here the CDR3 reads CASRLRGSSYYEQYF. The CDR3 DNA sequence: TGTGCGAGTAGACTCCGGGGCAGCAGTTATTACGAGCAGTACTTC. The chain links TRBV19 to TRBJ2-7, with D perhaps TRBD1 or TRBD2 (5 bases each). Germline-derived CDR1 and CDR2 are LNHDA and SQIVND (reference sequence). The CDR3 runs 15 residues.

J is TRBJ1-4 and V is TRBV27; weak D call: TRBD1 (6 bases). CDR1 and CDR2 (germline): MNHEY, SMNVEV (reference sequence). Trimming pared 0 bases from V and 7 bases from J, leaving 12 bases between. The CDR3 sequence is 15 residues long. CDR3 residues: CASSLSFGGAEKLFF. As DNA, the CDR3 is TGTGCCAGCAGTTTATCCTTCGGGGGGGCTGAAAAACTGTTTTTT.

The V call is TRBV6-1, the J call TRBJ1-2; D unclear. Per germline, CDR1 MNHNS and CDR2 SASEGT. Trimming pared 4 bases from V and 4 bases from J, leaving 19 bases between. The CDR3 loop spans 16 amino acids. In DNA, the CDR3 is TGTGCCAGCAGTGTTCCTGTTGGGGTCTTTCTCTATGGCTACACCTTC. Residues: CASSVPVGVFLYGYTF.

This chain connects TRBV10-3 to TRBJ1-4, with D unresolved. V lost 6 bases to trimming and J lost 7 bases, with 6 bases between them. Germline CDR1 is ENHRY and CDR2 is SYGVKD. The CDR3 has 11 residues. CDR3 residues: CAIRVGEKLFF. In nucleotides, the CDR3 is TGTGCCATCAGAGTGGGTGAAAAACTGTTTTTT.

The genes are TRBV13 and TRBJ1-2, with a possible D match to TRBD1 (6 bases). V was cut by 4 bases and J by 7 bases, with 16 bases left in between. The CDR3 covers 14 residues. The germline gives CDR1 PRHDT, CDR2 FYEKMQ (reference sequence). The CDR3 loop is CASSYPEGGSGYTF. CDR3 sequence (DNA): TGTGCCAGCAGCTACCCCGAAGGGGGAAGTGGCTACACCTTC.

The rearrangement joins TRBV29-1 to TRBJ1-1, with unresolved D. This CDR3 contains 12 residues. V was cut by 0 bases and J by 0 bases, with 2 bases left in between. Germline assignment: CDR1 SQVTM and CDR2 ANQGSEA. Here the CDR3 DNA reads TGCAGCGTTGAAGACTTGAACACTGAAGCTTTCTTT. It yields the protein CSVEDLNTEAFF.

V is TRBV5-4 and J is TRBJ2-7, with 10 bases aligning to TRBD1. The CDR3 extends over 15 amino acids. Trimming took 1 base from V and 4 from J; bases not matched to a gene: 5. Germline CDR1 SGHNT, CDR2 YYREEE (reference sequence). CDR3 bases: TGTGCCAGCAGCTTGAAGGGGACAGGGGTTTACGAGCAGTACTTC. It is translated as CASSLKGTGVYEQYF.

The V and J genes are TRBV6-5 and TRBJ1-2; D is perhaps TRBD1 (5 bases). The CDR3 is 16 amino acids. Germline loops: CDR1 MNHEY, CDR2 SVGAGI. With 2 bases removed from V and 6 bases from J, the gap between germline ends came to 19 bases. CDR3 coding DNA: TGTGCCAGCAGTTACACGGGACCTTTAAGGAGTGATGGCTACACCTTC. Translated, it gives CASSYTGPLRSDGYTF.

V is TRBV7-2 and J is TRBJ2-7; D perhaps matches TRBD1 (7 bases). V was pared by 1 base and J by 6 bases, with 16 bases between. This CDR3 is 15 amino acids long. The germline V gene has CDR1 SGHTA and CDR2 FQGNSA. This CDR3 reads CASSLGAGQKSEQYF. The CDR3 nucleotides are TGTGCCAGCAGCTTAGGCGCGGGACAGAAATCCGAGCAGTACTTC.

V gene TRBV5-1 combines with J gene TRBJ1-1; a weak D match, TRBD1 (5 bases). Germline CDR1 is SGHRS and CDR2 is YFSETQ. This CDR3 contains 15 residues. Trimming removed 7 bases at V and 4 bases at J, with 20 bases between. CDR3 coding DNA: TGCGCCAGCCGCCGCCTGGGGGGGTTGTCCACTGAAGCTTTCTTT. Amino acid sequence: CASRRLGGLSTEAFF.

The chain employs TRBV7-3 and TRBJ1-1; D not resolved. The CDR3 contains 12 residues. The V end lost 1 base, the J end lost 9 bases, and 9 bases lay between the germline ends. From germline, CDR1 is SGHTA and CDR2 FQGTGA. This CDR3 reads CASSLNGMKAFF. The CDR3 DNA reads as TGTGCCAGCAGCTTAAACGGGATGAAAGCTTTCTTT.

This chain links TRBV5-1 with TRBJ2-1, with 8 positions matching TRBD1. The CDR3 spans 13 residues. Germline V gene sequence: CDR1 SGHRS, CDR2 YFSETQ. V trimming: 7 bases; J trimming: 1 base; junction bases outside the gene matches: 1. CDR3: CASGQGSYNEQFF. The CDR3 nucleotides are TGCGCCAGCGGACAGGGTTCCTACAATGAGCAGTTCTTC.